Listed below are T cell receptor beta chains from one sample, sequenced in a study of cytomegalovirus exposure and HLA in healthy donors. Sequenced by immunoSEQ multiplex PCR; TCRdb stores in-frame clones only, minus some. The profile shows about 200,000 clones, more than 75% of them singletons. The sequenced sample consisted of PBMCs. The receptors shown here come from a male donor in good health and CMV-seropositive. The CDR3 runs from the conserved cysteine through the conserved F or W. The order of the fields is J gene, V gene, CDR3 protein.

j_gene: TRBJ2-4
v_gene: TRBV10-3
CDR3aa: CAISDSKGLAKNIQYF

j_gene: TRBJ2-7
v_gene: TRBV5-1
CDR3aa: CASSLVAFSSYEQYF

j_gene: TRBJ2-3
v_gene: TRBV5-4
CDR3aa: CASSRPGTVTSGGTQYF

j_gene: TRBJ1-3
v_gene: TRBV7-2
CDR3aa: CASSRDRGPGNTIYF

j_gene: TRBJ1-4
v_gene: TRBV28
CDR3aa: CASRPQGADYEKLFF

j_gene: .
v_gene: TRBV9
CDR3aa: CASSVTGGEAYEQYF

j_gene: TRBJ2-3
v_gene: TRBV7-2
CDR3aa: CASSWLAGGTDTQYF

j_gene: TRBJ2-5
v_gene: TRBV7-7
CDR3aa: CASSPLGRQETQYF

j_gene: TRBJ1-5
v_gene: TRBV30
CDR3aa: CAWNRETGGARKQPQHF

j_gene: TRBJ2-3
v_gene: TRBV25-1
CDR3aa: CASQGGAGAYDTQYF

j_gene: TRBJ2-1
v_gene: TRBV7-9
CDR3aa: CASSLVGRGSGANEQFF

j_gene: TRBJ2-5
v_gene: TRBV5-1
CDR3aa: CASSLRASGTQETQYF

j_gene: TRBJ2-7
v_gene: TRBV19
CDR3aa: CASRRGWRDEQYF

j_gene: TRBJ2-1
v_gene: TRBV14
CDR3aa: CASSQDLTVTRNEQFF

j_gene: TRBJ1-1
v_gene: TRBV6-4
CDR3aa: CASSDGQGSVRAFF

j_gene: TRBJ1-2
v_gene: TRBV5-1
CDR3aa: CASSLSPGNYGYTF

j_gene: TRBJ2-1
v_gene: TRBV6-5
CDR3aa: CASSWGQGANEQFF

j_gene: TRBJ2-1
v_gene: TRBV20-1
CDR3aa: CSAREGTRKFF

j_gene: TRBJ1-2
v_gene: TRBV6-4
CDR3aa: CASSADGTIAGYTF

j_gene: TRBJ2-5
v_gene: TRBV5-6
CDR3aa: CASSFRRLGQETQYF

j_gene: TRBJ2-1
v_gene: TRBV2
CDR3aa: CASSRDRVVYEQFF

j_gene: TRBJ2-3
v_gene: TRBV6-1
CDR3aa: CASSASEQVMGTDTQYF

j_gene: TRBJ2-5
v_gene: TRBV7-6
CDR3aa: CASSLAPTRQETQYF